The 28 T cell receptor beta chains below all came from one sample that was sequenced in a study of blood T cell repertoires in COVID-19. Data came from immunoSEQ multiplex PCR; TCRdb stores just in-frame clones and leaves some out. The sample holds roughly 200,000 clones, 75% to 85% seen once. What was sequenced was PBMCs or T cells enriched from blood (not recorded which). All receptors derive from a man between 40 and 49 years old who had recovered from COVID-19.

This chain links TRBV7-2 with TRBJ2-1; D is ambiguous. The germline V gene has CDR1 SGHTA and CDR2 FQGNSA. V was trimmed by 1 base and J by 7 bases, leaving 5 bases between them. The length of the CDR3 is 12 residues. This CDR3 reads CASSLDRNEQFF. CDR3 nucleotide sequence: TGTGCCAGCAGCTTAGACCGGAATGAGCAGTTCTTC.

The genes are TRBV6-1 and TRBJ1-2; D is possibly TRBD1 (6 bases). This CDR3 is 17 amino acids long. Per the germline V gene, CDR1 is MNHNS and CDR2 is SASEGT. Trimming removed 2 bases at V and 4 bases at J, with 20 bases between. CDR3 residues: CASSEWVAGGAAYGYTF. CDR3 in DNA: TGTGCCAGCAGTGAATGGGTGGCGGGGGGGGCAGCCTATGGCTACACCTTC.

The V call is TRBV3-1 (or the pseudogene TRBV3-2), the J call TRBJ2-5, with 8 positions matching TRBD2. Trimming cost V 4 bases and J 2 bases; bases outside gene matches: 3. The germline V gene has CDR1 LGHDT and CDR2 YNNKEL (reference sequence). The CDR3 runs to 14 residues. The CDR3 loop is CASSLGLAQETQYF. Written as DNA, the CDR3 is TGTGCCAGCAGCCTCGGACTAGCTCAAGAGACCCAGTACTTC.

The chain joins TRBV3-1 (or the pseudogene TRBV3-2) to TRBJ1-5; D remains unclear. Trimming removed 0 bases from V and 0 bases from J, with 6 bases in between. Per the germline V gene, CDR1 is LGHDT and CDR2 is YNNKEL (reference sequence). The CDR3 is 15 residues long. The CDR3 bases are TGTGCCAGCAGCCAAGATTCTTATAGCAATCAGCCCCAGCATTTT. Translated: CASSQDSYSNQPQHF.

CDR3 region: CASSLGQTTYEQYF. The CDR3 nucleotides are TGTGCCAGCAGCTTGGGACAGACAACCTACGAGCAGTACTTC. The V gene is TRBV5-6, the J gene TRBJ2-7, with a weak D call TRBD1 (5 bases). Germline CDR1 is SGHDT and CDR2 is YYEEEE. This CDR3 has 14 residues. V shed 0 bases and J shed 2 bases, with 9 bases lying between them.

The chain joins TRBV21-1 to TRBJ2-2; the table's D gene call, TRBD2, was not cross checked with the DNA. TRBV21-1 is termed a pseudogene. The CDR3 loop spans 16 amino acids. CDR3 nucleotide sequence: TGTGCCAGCAGCGCTCGACTAGTTGGAAGTCCCGGGGAGCTGTTTTTT. Translating it yields CASSARLVGSPGELFF.

This chain connects TRBV12-5 to TRBJ2-1, with 9 positions matching TRBD2. Germline V gives CDR1 LGHNT, CDR2 FRNRAP. The CDR3 runs 14 residues. V shed 6 bases and J 7 bases; nucleotides not matched to a gene: 7. CDR3 coding DNA: TGTGCTAGTGGCCCAGGGACTAGCTGGAATGAGCAGTTCTTC. It encodes CASGPGTSWNEQFF.

V is TRBV27 and J is TRBJ1-1, with 7 positions matching TRBD1. CDR3 length: 15 residues. V gave up 5 bases and J gave up 2 bases; unmatched junction bases: 8. Germline CDR1 MNHEY, CDR2 SMNVEV (reference sequence). The CDR3 is CASSPSYRGNTEAFF. The CDR3 coding sequence is TGTGCCAGCAGTCCATCCTACAGGGGAAACACTGAAGCTTTCTTT.

This chain uses TRBV5-4 with TRBJ2-7, with 8 bases aligning to TRBD2. The germline V gene encodes CDR1 SGHNT and CDR2 YYREEE (reference sequence). CDR3 length: 14 amino acids. V lost 4 bases and J lost 6; bases outside the gene matches: 9. This CDR3 reads CASSPPGLVSEQYF. In DNA form, the CDR3 reads TGTGCCAGCAGCCCACCGGGACTAGTGAGCGAGCAGTACTTC.

The V call is TRBV2, the J call TRBJ2-2; TRBD1 might be the D (6 bases). This CDR3 comprises 15 residues. Trimming took off 7 bases at V and 0 bases at J, with 12 bases between the two ends. Germline V gene lookup returns CDR1 SNHLY and CDR2 FYNNEI. The CDR3 here is CASTRQGTNTGELFF. CDR3 DNA sequence: TGTGCCAGCACTAGGCAGGGGACGAACACCGGGGAGCTGTTTTTT. Based on the CDR3 plus reference TRBV2 and TRBJ2-2, the full variable domain is EPEVTQTPSHQVTQMGQEVILRCVPISNHLYFYWYRQILGQKVEFLVSFYNNEISEKSEIFDDQFSVERPDGSNFTLKIRSTKLEDSAMYFCASTRQGTNTGELFFGEGSRLTVL.

The CDR3 loop is CASKGDSNSGNTIYF. The CDR3 nucleotides are TGTGCCAGTAAAGGGGACAGCAACTCTGGAAACACCATATATTTT. The rearrangement joins TRBV19 to TRBJ1-3, with 7 positions matching TRBD1. This CDR3 has 15 amino acids. Germline values: CDR1 LNHDA, CDR2 SQIVND (reference sequence). The ends lost 7 bases at V and 0 bases at J; junction bases unmatched: 6.

The chain recombines TRBV10-3 with TRBJ2-2; weak D call: TRBD2 (6 bases). The CDR3 is 15 amino acids. Between the trimmed V and J ends, which lost 4 bases and 0 bases, there was a span of 9 bases. Germline V lookup: CDR1 ENHRY, CDR2 SYGVKD. For the CDR3, the DNA is TGTGCCATCAGTGGACTAGAAGCGAACACCGGGGAGCTGTTTTTT. Amino acid sequence: CAISGLEANTGELFF.

This chain links TRBV5-1 with TRBJ2-5; the D is unclear. The V gene's germline CDR1 is SGHRS and CDR2 YFSETQ. Trimming cost V 0 bases and J 2 bases, with 8 bases left between them. The CDR3 contains 14 residues. This chain's CDR3 is CASSLGHLQETQYF. DNA of the CDR3: TGCGCCAGCAGCTTGGGACACCTACAAGAGACCCAGTACTTC.

The chain carries TRBV7-9 and TRBJ1-1; D unresolved. V lost 5 bases to trimming and J lost 10 bases, with 11 bases between them. Looked up from germline, CDR1 is SEHNR and CDR2 is FQNEAQ (reference sequence). The CDR3 has 11 amino acids. Here the CDR3 DNA reads TGTGCCAGCAGCATTACGGGTGGAGCTTTCTTT. Translation: CASSITGGAFF.

The rearrangement uses TRBV7-9 and TRBJ1-6; a weak D match, TRBD1 (6 bases). The CDR3 has 15 amino acids. V was cut by 3 bases and J by 3 bases, with 9 bases left in between. Germline loops: CDR1 SEHNR, CDR2 FQNEAQ (reference sequence). The CDR3 protein is CASSFGQNYNSPLHF. DNA of the CDR3: TGTGCCAGCAGCTTTGGACAGAACTATAATTCACCCCTCCACTTT.

V usage is TRBV6-5 and J usage is TRBJ2-7, with D tentatively TRBD2 (6 bases). From germline, CDR1 is MNHEY and CDR2 SVGAGI. Trimming cost V 4 bases and J 0 bases, with 13 bases left between them. CDR3 length: 15 amino acids. The CDR3 nucleotides are TGTGCCAGCAGTTTCGAGGAGGGAGGCTCCTACGAGCAGTACTTC. Protein: CASSFEEGGSYEQYF.

The chain couples TRBV4-2 to TRBJ2-5; 7 nucleotides agree with TRBD2. The CDR3 length is 14 residues. Germline V lookup: CDR1 LGHNA, CDR2 YNFKEQ. V gave up 4 bases and J gave up 5 bases; unmatched junction bases: 7. For the CDR3, the DNA is TGTGCCAGCAGCCCAAGCGGGAAATCTGAGACCCAGTACTTC. It is translated as CASSPSGKSETQYF.

This clone was counted many times. V and J are TRBV28 and TRBJ2-7; D unresolved. V was cut by 5 bases and J by 1 base, with 6 bases left in between. The CDR3 loop spans 12 amino acids. Germline V CDR1 and CDR2: MDHEN, SYDVKM. The CDR3 sequence is CASSLLSYEQYF. The CDR3 bases are TGTGCCAGCAGTCTTCTGTCCTACGAGCAGTACTTC.

The J gene is TRBJ1-1, the V gene TRBV30; 8 bases map to TRBD1. After removal of 4 bases from V and 4 bases from J, the junction contained 11 bases not matched to a gene. Germline assignment: CDR1 GTSNPN and CDR2 SVGIG (reference sequence). CDR3 length equals 15 residues. As DNA, the CDR3 is TGTGCCTGGAACGCTCAGGGGGCGCCTGGCACTGAAGCTTTCTTT. The encoded protein is CAWNAQGAPGTEAFF.

The V and J genes are TRBV12-3 or TRBV12-4 and TRBJ2-2; D is ambiguous. Between the trimmed V and J ends, which lost 10 bases and 3 bases, there was a span of 3 bases. The CDR3 has 10 amino acids. The CDR3: CATYTGELFF. CDR3 DNA sequence: TGTGCCACCTACACCGGGGAGCTGTTTTTT.

In nucleotides, the CDR3 is TGTGCCGGAGGACAGAGAAAAGCTGAAGCTTTCTTT. This translates into CAGGQRKAEAFF. The chain links TRBV6-5 to TRBJ1-1, with D perhaps TRBD1 (6 bases). V lost 11 bases, J lost 6 bases, and 16 bases lay in between. The CDR3 has 12 amino acids. Germline CDR1 reads MNHEY; CDR2 reads SVGAGI.

V is TRBV12-5 and J is TRBJ2-2, with D perhaps TRBD1 (6 bases). CDR3 size: 14 residues. V lost 6 bases to trimming and J lost 5 bases, with 13 bases between them. The V gene's germline CDR1 is LGHNT and CDR2 FRNRAP. CDR3 sequence reads: CASGLTGRTGELFF. In DNA form, the CDR3 reads TGTGCTAGTGGACTCACAGGGAGAACCGGGGAGCTGTTTTTT.

The chain uses TRBV12-3 or TRBV12-4 and TRBJ1-2; D is possibly TRBD1 (5 bases). V lost 7 bases and J 6 bases, leaving 15 bases between the germline ends. The CDR3 has 13 amino acids. CDR3 DNA: TGTGCCAGCAACACCCAGGGATTGAATGGCTACACCTTC. Translation gives CASNTQGLNGYTF.

The chain links TRBV29-1 to TRBJ1-4; 9 bases align to TRBD1. Trimming cost V 7 bases and J 8 bases; bases outside gene matches: 5. CDR1 SQVTM and CDR2 ANQGSEA come from the germline V gene. The CDR3 totals 12 residues. The CDR3 region is CSAGTGSEKLFF. The CDR3 coding sequence is TGCAGCGCCGGGACAGGGAGCGAAAAACTGTTTTTT. Full variable domain (outside the CDR3, taken from reference TRBV29-1 and TRBJ1-4): SAVISQKPSRDICQRGTSLTIQCQVDSQVTMMFWYRQQPGQSLTLIATANQGSEATYESGFVIDKFPISRPNLTFSTLTVSNMSPEDSSIYLCSAGTGSEKLFFGSGTQLSVL.

The chain links TRBV6-5 to TRBJ1-1, with D possibly being TRBD1 (5 bases). V lost 7 bases and J 1 base, leaving 10 bases between the germline ends. This CDR3 is 13 amino acids long. The germline V gene encodes CDR1 MNHEY and CDR2 SVGAGI. The CDR3 bases are TGTGCCAGCACCAGGAGGGGGAACACTGAAGCTTTCTTT. Translated: CASTRRGNTEAFF.

This clone was seen a single time. V is TRBV5-4 and J is TRBJ1-1; the D is unclear. Germline lookup yields CDR1 SGHNT and CDR2 YYREEE (reference sequence). CDR3 length: 14 residues. Trimming removed 3 bases at V and 1 base at J, with 10 bases between. The CDR3 nucleotides read TGTGCCAGCAGCTATCGAGACTCGAACACTGAAGCTTTCTTT. Translated, it gives CASSYRDSNTEAFF.

The chain joins TRBV9 to TRBJ1-4; the match to TRBD1 covers 8 bases. CDR1 is SGDLS and CDR2 is YYNGEE in the germline V gene. The CDR3 has 15 residues. V lost 3 bases to trimming and J lost 8 bases; unmatched junction nucleotides: 9. The CDR3, as DNA: TGTGCCAGCAGCGCCCGGACAGGGCAGGGGGAAAAACTGTTTTTT. Translated: CASSARTGQGEKLFF.

The rearrangement links TRBV5-1 to TRBJ1-4; D is unclear. V was trimmed by 3 bases and J by 0 bases, leaving 9 bases between them. The CDR3 has 15 residues. Per the germline V gene, CDR1 is SGHRS and CDR2 is YFSETQ. CDR3 coding DNA: TGCGCCAGCAGCTCCGGGAGGACAACTAATGAAAAACTGTTTTTT. Residues: CASSSGRTTNEKLFF.